This TCR beta chain originates from a study of post-analysis software for immune sequencing data. Study findings and constraints: In patients, 4 to 6 TRBV segments were more frequent than in controls, with TRBV5-6, TRBV5-1 and TRBV20-1 among them.

This clonotype came up once. Its antigen is not known. One end of the junction varies from germline; a read error may be responsible. Built from TCR beta cDNA, the libraries had unique molecular identifiers in them. TCRdb reanalysed the PCR reads using MiXCR and keeps one entry per CDR3 protein. The sample records roughly 800,000 distinct CDR3 sequences, 40% to 55% being singletons. Germline CDR1 is SGHTA and CDR2 is FQGTGA. The CDR3 sequence is 15 residues long. Sequenced input: blood. The receptor was isolated from a girl aged 5-17 years with multiple sclerosis. The chain links TRBV7-3 to TRBJ2-1; a weak D match, TRBD2 (5 bases). The CDR3 bases are TGTGTCAGCAGCTCTGAATCTGGGTCGGGGAATGAGCAGTTCTTC. Protein product: CVSSSESGSGNEQFF.